These 27 T cell receptor beta chains were all obtained from the same sample, sequenced in a study of PD-L1 blockade in urothelial cancer. Clones were sequenced by immunoSEQ multiplex PCR, and TCRdb holds only the in-frame ones, with some missing. The sample includes roughly 50,000 clones, 85% of them seen just once. The time point: pretreatment peripheral blood. The sequencing used PBMCs, collected around atezolizumab (anti-PD-L1) treatment. These receptor sequences come from a man between 65 and 85 years old with urothelial cancer.

The chain is built from TRBV28 and TRBJ1-2; 8 bases align to TRBD1. The length of the CDR3 is 15 residues. J lost 1 base, V lost 5 bases, and 6 bases had no gene match. From germline, CDR1 is MDHEN and CDR2 SYDVKM. DNA of the CDR3: TGTGCCAGCAGTCCCGGGACAGGCCTTAACTATGGCTACACCTTC. Its translation: CASSPGTGLNYGYTF.

The genes are TRBV11-2 and TRBJ2-2; D remains unclear. The V end was cut by 0 bases, the J end by 3 bases, with 5 bases between. The CDR3 spans 14 residues. Germline CDR1 SGHAT, CDR2 FQNNGV. The CDR3 coding sequence is TGTGCCAGCAGCTTAGATCTCGACACCGGGGAGCTGTTTTTT. Protein: CASSLDLDTGELFF.

This chain joins TRBV27 and TRBJ2-1; D might be TRBD1 (6 bases). Germline lookup yields CDR1 MNHEY and CDR2 SMNVEV (reference sequence). Trimming removed 6 bases from V and 4 bases from J, with 22 bases in between. CDR3 length: 17 residues. The CDR3 sequence: CASRTRSQGRKYNEQFF. The CDR3 DNA follows: TGTGCCAGCAGGACTCGCTCCCAGGGGCGAAAATACAATGAGCAGTTCTTC.

The genes are TRBV29-1 and TRBJ1-1; the match to TRBD1 covers 9 bases. This CDR3 region has 13 residues. J lost 5 bases, V lost 8 bases, and 9 bases had no gene match. Germline V gene sequence: CDR1 SQVTM, CDR2 ANQGSEA. The DNA of the CDR3 is TGCAGCACCGGGACAGGGTCGGGAACTGAAGCTTTCTTT. It encodes CSTGTGSGTEAFF.

Of note for this clone: At one boundary the junction diverges from the germline segment, which might be a read error. The gene calls are TRBV11-2 and TRBJ1-1, with 7 bases identical to TRBD1. The CDR3 sequence is 14 residues long. Germline V lookup: CDR1 SGHAT, CDR2 FQNNGV. CDR3 amino acids: CASSPTQGNAEAFF. The CDR3 DNA is TGTGCCAGCAGCCCTACACAGGGGAACGCTGAAGCTTTCTTT. Together with reference TRBV11-2 and TRBJ1-1, the CDR3 gives the full variable domain: EAGVAQSPRYKIIEKRQSVAFWCNPISGHATLYWYQQILGQGPKLLIQFQNNGVVDDSQLPKDRFSAERLKGVDSTLKIQPAKLEDSAVYLCASSPTQGNAEAFFGQGTRLTVV.

The chain uses TRBV2 and TRBJ2-5; TRBD2 aligns across 9 bases. The J segment lost 5 bases and the V segment lost 3 bases, leaving 7 bases of the junction unmatched. CDR1 and CDR2 (germline): SNHLY, FYNNEI. The CDR3 totals 15 residues. The CDR3 loop is CASSDSGTSWETQYF. CDR3 DNA sequence: TGTGCCAGCAGTGACTCCGGGACTAGCTGGGAGACCCAGTACTTC. Looking up the rest from reference TRBV2 and TRBJ2-5 gives the full variable domain: EPEVTQTPSHQVTQMGQEVILRCVPISNHLYFYWYRQILGQKVEFLVSFYNNEISEKSEIFDDQFSVERPDGSNFTLKIRSTKLEDSAMYFCASSDSGTSWETQYFGPGTRLLVL.

The V call is TRBV28, the J call TRBJ1-5; 8 bases are shared with TRBD1. With 4 bases clipped from V and 7 bases from J, the junction kept 9 bases outside the gene matches. This CDR3 has 15 amino acids. Germline assignment: CDR1 MDHEN and CDR2 SYDVKM. In DNA form, the CDR3 reads TGTGCCAGCAGTTCTACCTTGACAGGGGACCAGCCCCAGCATTTT. Translating it yields CASSSTLTGDQPQHF.

In this sample, this clone turned up once. V gene TRBV14 combines with J gene TRBJ2-3; 7 bases fit TRBD2. The ends lost 1 base at V and 9 bases at J; junction bases unmatched: 7. There are 14 residues in the CDR3. Germline V gene data show CDR1 as SGHDN and CDR2 as FVKESK. This chain's CDR3 is CASSQVGGPRTQYF. CDR3 nucleotides: TGTGCCAGCAGCCAAGTGGGAGGGCCGCGGACGCAGTATTTT.

The chain employs TRBV10-3 and TRBJ2-7; 8 positions match TRBD1. V gave up 6 bases and J gave up 2 bases; unmatched junction bases: 6. Germline-derived CDR1 and CDR2 are ENHRY and SYGVKD. This CDR3 comprises 14 residues. CDR3 sequence: CAISRGQETYEQYF. The DNA for the CDR3 is TGTGCCATCAGCCGGGGACAGGAGACCTACGAGCAGTACTTC.

This sequence joins TRBV23-1 and TRBJ2-4, with D perhaps TRBD2 (5 bases). TRBV23-1 is an open reading frame, and its role is uncertain. The CDR3 is 15 residues long. The germline V and J ends were trimmed by 9 bases and 6 bases, with 21 bases remaining between them. The CDR3 protein is CARCDWRQRPNIQYF. The CDR3 DNA reads TGCGCCAGGTGCGATTGGAGGCAGAGGCCAAACATTCAGTACTTC.

The chain couples TRBV12-1 to TRBJ2-4; the table assigns TRBD1, which was not confirmed against the DNA. TRBV12-1 is a pseudogene. The CDR3 has 20 residues. The CDR3 protein is CASSFNTRYRTGKICNIQYF. The CDR3, as DNA: TGTGCCAGCAGCTTTAATACTCGATACCGGACAGGGAAAATTTGTAACATTCAGTACTTC.

The J gene is TRBJ1-1, the V gene TRBV5-6; maybe TRBD1 (6 bases). V was shortened by 2 bases and J by 1 base, with 12 bases between the two germline ends. This CDR3 spans 15 amino acids. CDR1 is SGHDT, CDR2 YYEEEE, per germline. CDR3 DNA: TGTGCCAGCAGCTTTCGCCGGACAGAGAACACTGAAGCTTTCTTT. Its protein is CASSFRRTENTEAFF.

This clone has just a few counts. This rearrangement joins TRBV7-8 to TRBJ1-1, with D perhaps matching TRBD1 (5 bases). The CDR3 length is 14 residues. V was cut by 1 base and J by 5 bases, with 11 bases left in between. Per germline, CDR1 SGHVS and CDR2 FQNEAQ. The CDR3 nucleotides are TGTGCCAGCAGCTTAGGGGGGGACTTGACTGAAGCTTTCTTT. Translation: CASSLGGDLTEAFF.

The chain uses TRBV11-2 and TRBJ2-5; 8 bases fit TRBD2. The CDR3 consists of 13 residues. Germline-derived CDR1 and CDR2 are SGHAT and FQNNGV. V lost 7 bases and J lost 5; bases outside the gene matches: 6. The CDR3 is CASTLAAGETQYF. CDR3 bases: TGTGCCAGCACACTAGCGGCGGGGGAGACCCAGTACTTC.

The V and J genes are TRBV4-2 and TRBJ2-3, with 11 positions matching TRBD2. From germline, CDR1 is LGHNA and CDR2 YNFKEQ. V was pared by 0 bases and J by 1 base, with 0 bases of the junction left unmatched. This CDR3 spans 16 amino acids. The DNA of the CDR3 is TGTGCCAGCAGCCAAGAACTAGCGGGGGGCACAGATACGCAGTATTTT. This translates into CASSQELAGGTDTQYF.

About this clone: Its ends do not fully match the called genes, so a read error is possible. V usage is TRBV7-2 and J usage is TRBJ2-1; D possibly corresponds to TRBD1 (6 bases). Germline CDR1 is SGHTA and CDR2 is FQGNSA. The length of the CDR3 is 12 residues. The CDR3 DNA sequence: TGTGCCAGCAGCCCGTATTCAGGGGAGCCGTTCTTC. Its protein is CASSPYSGEPFF.

CDR3 amino acids: CASSHRDRGNYGYTF. For the CDR3, the DNA is TGTGCCAGCAGTCACCGGGACAGGGGGAACTATGGCTACACCTTC. V is TRBV6-5 and J is TRBJ1-2; 11 bases map to TRBD1. Trimming took 5 bases from V and 2 from J; bases not matched to a gene: 4. This CDR3 has 15 amino acids. Germline V gives CDR1 MNHEY, CDR2 SVGAGI.

The V and J genes are TRBV27 and TRBJ2-7; D is possibly TRBD1 (6 bases). The CDR3 contains 18 residues. V gave up 1 base and J gave up 2 bases, with 21 bases separating them. CDR1 is MNHEY and CDR2 is SMNVEV in the germline V gene (reference sequence). CDR3 bases: TGTGCCAGCAGTTTATATCAAACGGTAGGGGGTACACCCTACGAGCAGTACTTC. Its protein is CASSLYQTVGGTPYEQYF.

This CDR3 reads CASSEGTFPYEQYF. In DNA, the CDR3 is TGTGCCAGCAGTGAGGGGACATTCCCTTACGAGCAGTACTTC. The rearrangement links TRBV2 to TRBJ2-7, with a possible D match to TRBD1 (6 bases). Per the germline V gene, CDR1 is SNHLY and CDR2 is FYNNEI. Trimming shortened V by 3 bases and J by 4 bases, and 13 bases separated the two germline ends. The CDR3 covers 14 residues.

The chain joins TRBV29-1 to TRBJ2-7, with 7 nucleotides matching TRBD1. Germline trimming cut 4 bases from V and 5 bases from J; bases unmatched to any gene: 5. The CDR3 length is 12 residues. Germline V gene lookup returns CDR1 SQVTM and CDR2 ANQGSEA. The CDR3 is CSVGQGDHEQYF. The CDR3 DNA reads as TGCAGCGTTGGACAGGGAGACCACGAGCAGTACTTC.

The table lists this clone with a count of one. The V and J genes are TRBV28 and TRBJ2-7; 8 nucleotides match TRBD2. J lost 0 bases, V lost 5 bases, and 3 bases had no gene match. Germline values: CDR1 MDHEN, CDR2 SYDVKM. CDR3 length: 14 residues. The CDR3 DNA sequence: TGTGCCAGCAGTACTAGCGGAAGCTCCTACGAGCAGTACTTC. The encoded protein is CASSTSGSSYEQYF.

The chain recombines TRBV20-1 with TRBJ2-3; D gene unclear. In germline, CDR1 is DFQATT, CDR2 SNEGSKA (reference sequence). V gave up 3 bases and J gave up 9 bases, with 7 bases separating them. The CDR3 length is 10 residues. The CDR3 sequence is CSASGLTQYF. The CDR3 DNA is TGCAGTGCTAGTGGCCTCACGCAGTATTTT.

The chain combines TRBV29-1 with TRBJ1-2; perhaps TRBD1 as D (5 bases). The germline V gene has CDR1 SQVTM and CDR2 ANQGSEA. The CDR3 has 14 residues. The germline V and J ends were trimmed by 5 bases and 3 bases, with 16 bases remaining between them. CDR3 coding DNA: TGCAGCGTTCACAACCTTACAGGTGACTATGGCTACACCTTC. Its protein is CSVHNLTGDYGYTF. Looking up the rest from reference TRBV29-1 and TRBJ1-2 gives the full variable domain: SAVISQKPSRDICQRGTSLTIQCQVDSQVTMMFWYRQQPGQSLTLIATANQGSEATYESGFVIDKFPISRPNLTFSTLTVSNMSPEDSSIYLCSVHNLTGDYGYTFGSGTRLTVV.

This chain connects TRBV28 to TRBJ2-5, with TRBD2 matching over 8 bases. The CDR3 totals 17 residues. After removal of 3 bases from V and 2 bases from J, the junction contained 11 bases not matched to a gene. CDR1 is MDHEN and CDR2 is SYDVKM in the germline V gene. The CDR3 loop is CASSFQPGTRAQETQYF. The CDR3 DNA follows: TGTGCCAGCAGTTTCCAACCCGGGACTAGGGCGCAAGAGACCCAGTACTTC.

The V call is TRBV5-4, the J call TRBJ2-3, with D maybe TRBD2 (6 bases). Germline-derived CDR1 and CDR2 are SGHNT and YYREEE (reference sequence). V dropped 0 bases and J dropped 14 bases, with 25 bases sitting between them. This CDR3 contains 16 residues. The CDR3: CASSLGLGGMRRYAYF. In DNA, the CDR3 is TGTGCCAGCAGCTTGGGGCTTGGCGGGATGAGGAGATACGCGTATTTT.

This clone has just one count. V gene TRBV9 combines with J gene TRBJ2-1; 14 nucleotides match TRBD2. The junction had 9 bases not matched to a gene; V was cut back by 4 bases and J by 9 bases. The CDR3 has 16 amino acids. Looked up from germline, CDR1 is SGDLS and CDR2 is YYNGEE. The CDR3 here is CASSPGLAGAEGEQFF. CDR3 sequence (DNA): TGTGCCAGCAGCCCGGGACTAGCGGGAGCTGAGGGTGAGCAGTTCTTC.

The chain combines TRBV9 with TRBJ2-2; D is perhaps TRBD1 (5 bases). The germline V and J ends were trimmed by 2 bases and 1 base, with 15 bases remaining between them. Germline V gene sequence: CDR1 SGDLS, CDR2 YYNGEE. The CDR3 spans 17 residues. DNA of the CDR3: TGTGCCAGCAGCGTTTCGGTTGGGGCCGGGAACACCGGGGAGCTGTTTTTT. Translation: CASSVSVGAGNTGELFF.